The 18 T cell receptor beta chains given below trace back to one sample, sequenced in a study of CD8+CD57+ T cells in acquired aplastic anemia. Genomic DNA served as template for TCR beta VDJ and CDR3 profiling. A single record per CDR3 protein comes from TCRdb applying MiXCR to the reads. The table records about 160,000 distinct CDR3 sequences, around 40% of them present only once. The specimen was sorted CD4+, CD8+, or CD8+CD57+ T cells (not recorded which) from PBMCs. The receptors derive from a human donor in good health.

There are many counts of this clonotype. The chain joins TRBV20-1 to TRBJ2-7; 8 positions agree with TRBD2. The CDR3 extends over 16 amino acids. From germline, CDR1 is DFQATT and CDR2 SNEGSKA (reference sequence). V lost 2 bases to trimming and J lost 5 bases; unmatched junction nucleotides: 14. This CDR3 is CSARSILTGTRNEQYF. The CDR3 DNA is TGCAGTGCTAGATCTATTCTTACCGGGACTAGGAACGAGCAGTACTTC.

This clonotype was picked up many times. The V and J genes are TRBV20-1 and TRBJ2-5; D gene unclear. Germline CDR1 and CDR2: DFQATT and SNEGSKA (reference sequence). The CDR3 is 14 amino acids. The V gene lost 0 bases and the J gene lost 5 bases, with 13 bases spanning the gap. CDR3 bases: TGCAGTGCTAGAGATCGGCGTTTATCGGAGACCCAGTACTTC. This translates into CSARDRRLSETQYF.

The gene calls are TRBV7-2 and TRBJ2-5; D gene uncertain. The CDR3 extends over 15 amino acids. Trimming removed 1 base at V and 5 bases at J, with 14 bases between. Germline CDR1 reads SGHTA; CDR2 reads FQGNSA. The CDR3 coding sequence is TGTGCCAGCAGCTTAGAGCCCCAGGCGGTGGAGACCCAGTACTTC. It encodes CASSLEPQAVETQYF.

With respect to this clonotype: Possible read error: a much larger clone is one base away. The V call is TRBV6-4, the J call TRBJ1-4, with TRBD1 as a possible D gene (6 bases). Germline values: CDR1 MRHNA, CDR2 SNTAGT. This CDR3 has 14 residues. The CDR3 region has the DNA TGTGCCAGCAGCTACAGGGACCTGAATGAAAACCTGTTTTTT. This gives the protein CASSYRDLNENLFF.

This chain connects TRBV11-2 to TRBJ2-1; no clear D. The CDR3 loop spans 14 amino acids. V dropped 6 bases and J dropped 4 bases, with 13 bases sitting between them. Germline loops: CDR1 SGHAT, CDR2 FQNNGV. The CDR3 loop is CASSERDWYNEQFF. Written as DNA, the CDR3 is TGTGCCAGCAGTGAACGCGACTGGTACAATGAGCAGTTCTTC.

As to this clonotype: This clone may be a read error of a much larger clone one base away. The genes are TRBV11-2 and TRBJ1-1; D is unclear. The CDR3 consists of 13 residues. CDR1 and CDR2 (germline): SGHAT, FQNNGV. CDR3 region: CVSSLFEWTEAFF. CDR3 bases: TGTGTCAGCAGCTTATTCGAGTGGACTGAAGCTTTCTTT.

This clonotype was recorded many times. The chain is built from TRBV7-9 and TRBJ1-3; 10 bases align to TRBD1. This CDR3 has 15 amino acids. Trimming removed 5 bases from V and 2 bases from J; junction bases left unmatched: 3. In germline, CDR1 is SEHNR, CDR2 FQNEAQ (reference sequence). The CDR3 DNA sequence: TGTGCCAGCAGCCGACAGGGGGCTACTGGAAACACCATATATTTT. This encodes CASSRQGATGNTIYF.

In the case of this clonotype: A much larger clone lies a single base off, so this may be a read error. The genes are TRBV30 and TRBJ1-5, with D unresolved. CDR1 GTSNPN and CDR2 SVGIG come from the germline V gene (reference sequence). The CDR3 consists of 13 residues. Between the trimmed V and J ends, which lost 5 bases and 0 bases, there was a span of 8 bases. CDR3 region: CAWGPDSNQPQHF. The CDR3 bases are TGTGCCTGGGGTCCAGATAGCAATCAGCCCCAGCATTTT.

The chain recombines TRBV2 with TRBJ1-2; no definite D call. The CDR3 is 13 amino acids. V lost 3 bases to trimming and J lost 6 bases, with 11 bases between them. Germline CDR1 reads SNHLY; CDR2 reads FYNNEI. The CDR3 DNA reads TGTGCCAGCAGTGAGCGCGCGAGGGATGGCTACACCTTC. This gives the protein CASSERARDGYTF.

The chain has TRBV19 and TRBJ1-2; perhaps TRBD1 as D (6 bases). Germline-derived CDR1 and CDR2 are LNHDA and SQIVND (reference sequence). The length of the CDR3 is 13 residues. V gave up 1 base and J gave up 4 bases, with 7 bases separating them. The CDR3: CASSIGTAYGYTF. The DNA of the CDR3 is TGTGCCAGTAGTATAGGGACAGCCTATGGCTACACCTTC.

This clonotype was counted a few times. The chain carries TRBV29-1 and TRBJ1-1; 7 nucleotides agree with TRBD1. In germline, CDR1 is SQVTM, CDR2 ANQGSEA. The CDR3 has 13 residues. J lost 5 bases, V lost 7 bases, and 10 bases had no gene match. This CDR3 reads CSATDREGTEAFF. In nucleotides, the CDR3 is TGCAGCGCTACCGACAGGGAAGGAACTGAAGCTTTCTTT.

The chain recombines TRBV20-1 with TRBJ1-2; D not resolved. V was trimmed by 0 bases and J by 2 bases, leaving 10 bases between them. This CDR3 has 14 amino acids. CDR1 DFQATT and CDR2 SNEGSKA come from the germline V gene (reference sequence). The CDR3: CSARDLGQNYGYTF. DNA for the CDR3: TGCAGTGCTAGAGATCTCGGGCAAAACTATGGCTACACCTTC.

This clonotype was counted many times. This sequence joins TRBV7-2 and TRBJ1-3; no reliable D call. The CDR3 has 15 residues. The V end lost 4 bases, the J end lost 4 bases, and 14 bases lay between the germline ends. Germline V gene lookup returns CDR1 SGHTA and CDR2 FQGNSA. In nucleotides, the CDR3 is TGTGCCAGCAGCTCAACCCACCGGCCCGGAAACACCATATATTTT. It encodes CASSSTHRPGNTIYF. The variable domain in full, with the rest retrieved from reference TRBV7-2 and TRBJ1-3, is GAGVSQSPSNKVTEKGKDVELRCDPISGHTALYWYRQSLGQGLEFLIYFQGNSAPDKSGLPSDRFSAERTGGSVSTLTIQRTQQEDSAVYLCASSSTHRPGNTIYFGEGSWLTVV.

The rearrangement joins TRBV6-5 to TRBJ2-7, with D tentatively TRBD2 (5 bases). The V and J ends lost 4 bases and 0 bases respectively, with 16 bases between them. The V gene's germline CDR1 is MNHEY and CDR2 SVGAGI. CDR3 size: 16 residues. CDR3 sequence: CASSSTGNLLSYEQYF. CDR3 in DNA: TGTGCCAGCAGTTCTACGGGGAACCTCCTCTCCTACGAGCAGTACTTC.

This clonotype has ten or more counts. The chain couples TRBV2 to TRBJ2-1, with 10 positions matching TRBD2. The CDR3 has 20 amino acids. Per the germline V gene, CDR1 is SNHLY and CDR2 is FYNNEI. V shed 2 bases, J shed 5 bases, and the junction held 18 bases outside the gene matches. The CDR3 nucleotides read TGTGCCAGCAGTGAAAAAGTCCCGGGACTAGCGAACCGGTTTCACAATGAGCAGTTCTTC. Its protein product is CASSEKVPGLANRFHNEQFF.

The chain is built from TRBV15 and TRBJ2-7, with a tentative D call TRBD2 (5 bases). This CDR3 region has 12 residues. Germline-derived CDR1 and CDR2 are LNHNV and YYDKDF (reference sequence). V lost 9 bases to trimming and J lost 3 bases, with 12 bases between them. The CDR3 loop reads CATEATSYEQYF. In DNA, the CDR3 is TGTGCCACGGAGGCTACTAGCTACGAGCAGTACTTC.

The chain uses TRBV19 and TRBJ2-3; 9 bases fit TRBD2. This CDR3 is built from 15 residues. Germline-derived CDR1 and CDR2 are LNHDA and SQIVND (reference sequence). V lost 6 bases to trimming and J lost 4 bases; unmatched junction nucleotides: 8. CDR3 DNA sequence: TGTGCCAGTAGAACTCTAGCGGGGAACGCAGATACGCAGTATTTT. Amino acid sequence: CASRTLAGNADTQYF. Looking up the rest from reference TRBV19 and TRBJ2-3 gives the full variable domain: DGGITQSPKYLFRKEGQNVTLSCEQNLNHDAMYWYRQDPGQGLRLIYYSQIVNDFQKGDIAEGYSVSREKKESFPLTVTSAQKNPTAFYLCASRTLAGNADTQYFGPGTRLTVL.

This clonotype was picked up many times. The V and J genes are TRBV5-5 and TRBJ1-1; tentatively, D is TRBD1 (5 bases). The CDR3 covers 16 residues. V was clipped by 4 bases and J by 1 base, with 17 bases between them. Germline-derived CDR1 and CDR2 are SGHKS and YYEKEE (reference sequence). CDR3 protein: CASSPGGVSGNTEAFF. The DNA for the CDR3 is TGTGCCAGCAGCCCTGGGGGGGTATCGGGGAACACTGAAGCTTTCTTT.